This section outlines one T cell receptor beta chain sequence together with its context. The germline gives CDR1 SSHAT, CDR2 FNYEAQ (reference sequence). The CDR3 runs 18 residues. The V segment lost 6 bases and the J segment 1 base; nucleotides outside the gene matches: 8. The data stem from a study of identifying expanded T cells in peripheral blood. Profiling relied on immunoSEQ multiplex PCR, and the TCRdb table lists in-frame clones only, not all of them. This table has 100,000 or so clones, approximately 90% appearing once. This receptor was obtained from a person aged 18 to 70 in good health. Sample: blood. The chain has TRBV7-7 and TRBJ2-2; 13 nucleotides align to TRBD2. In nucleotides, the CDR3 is TGTGCCAGCAGTTCAGGACTAGCGGGGGCCCAGAACACCGGGGAGCTGTTTTTT. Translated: CASSSGLAGAQNTGELFF.